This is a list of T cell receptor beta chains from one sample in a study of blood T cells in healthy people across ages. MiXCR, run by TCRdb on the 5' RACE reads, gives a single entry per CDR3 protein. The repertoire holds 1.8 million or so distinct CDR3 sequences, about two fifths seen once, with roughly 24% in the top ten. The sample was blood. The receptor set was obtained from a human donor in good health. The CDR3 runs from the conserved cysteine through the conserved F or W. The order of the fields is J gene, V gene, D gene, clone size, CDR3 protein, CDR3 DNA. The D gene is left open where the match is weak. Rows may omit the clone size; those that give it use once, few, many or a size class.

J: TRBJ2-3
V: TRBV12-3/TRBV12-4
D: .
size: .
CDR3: CASSLFGLTDTQYF
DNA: TGTGCCAGCAGTTTATTCGGGCTCACAGATACGCAGTATTTT

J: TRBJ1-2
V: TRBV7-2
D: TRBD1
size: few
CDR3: CASSLTRGRGYTF
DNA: TGTGCCAGCAGCTTAACCAGGGGGCGGGGCTACACCTTC

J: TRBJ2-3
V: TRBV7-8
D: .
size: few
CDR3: CASSLRFKSPDTQYF
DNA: TGTGCCAGCAGCTTAAGATTCAAAAGTCCAGATACGCAGTATTTT

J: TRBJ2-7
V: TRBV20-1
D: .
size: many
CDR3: CSARGSSYEQYF
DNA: TGCAGTGCTAGAGGCAGCTCCTACGAGCAGTACTTC

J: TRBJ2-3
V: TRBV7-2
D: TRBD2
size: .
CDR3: CASSFEAGGGTDTQYF
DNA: TGTGCCAGCAGCTTTGAGGCGGGGGGGGGCACAGATACGCAGTATTTT

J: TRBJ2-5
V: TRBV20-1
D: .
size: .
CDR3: CSAADRKETQYF
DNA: TGCAGTGCCGCGGACAGAAAAGAGACCCAGTACTTC

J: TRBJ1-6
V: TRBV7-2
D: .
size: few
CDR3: CASSLWTGGGSPLHF
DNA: TGTGCCAGCAGCCTCTGGACGGGGGGCGGTTCACCCCTCCACTTT

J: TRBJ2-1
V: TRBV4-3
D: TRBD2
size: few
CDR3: CASSQILAGENNEQFF
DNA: TGCGCCAGCAGCCAGATACTAGCGGGGGAGAACAATGAGCAGTTCTTC

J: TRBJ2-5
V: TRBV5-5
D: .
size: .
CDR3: CASSLLFGLVEAQYF
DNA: TGTGCCAGCAGCTTGCTGTTCGGGTTGGTAGAGGCCCAGTACTTC

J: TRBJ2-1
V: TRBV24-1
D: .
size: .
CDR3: CATSVGSEQFF
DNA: TGTGCCACCAGTGTCGGTAGTGAGCAGTTCTTC

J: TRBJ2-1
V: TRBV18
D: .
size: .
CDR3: CASSPPSEKEQFF
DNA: TGTGCCAGCTCACCACCCTCAGAAAAGGAGCAGTTCTTC

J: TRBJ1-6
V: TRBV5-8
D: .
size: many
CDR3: CASSAGTSSPYNSPLHF
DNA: TGTGCCAGCAGTGCCGGGACATCTAGCCCCTATAATTCACCCCTCCACTTT

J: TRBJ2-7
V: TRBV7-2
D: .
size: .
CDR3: CASSSQPGAYEQYF
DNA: TGTGCCAGCAGCTCCCAGCCAGGGGCATACGAGCAGTACTTC

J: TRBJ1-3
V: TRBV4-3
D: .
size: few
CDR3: CASSQDYGGNTIYF
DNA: TGCGCCAGCAGCCAAGATTACGGGGGAAACACCATATATTTT

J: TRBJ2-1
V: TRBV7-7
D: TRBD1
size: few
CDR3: CASSAGTGWENEQFF
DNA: TGTGCCAGCAGCGCCGGGACAGGGTGGGAGAATGAGCAGTTCTTC

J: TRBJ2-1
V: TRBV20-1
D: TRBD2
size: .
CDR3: CSARRTSGDSYNEQFF
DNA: TGCAGTGCTAGGAGGACTAGCGGGGACTCCTACAATGAGCAGTTCTTC

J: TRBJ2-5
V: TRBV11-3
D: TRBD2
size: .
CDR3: CASSKGLDIQGTQYF
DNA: TGTGCCAGCAGCAAGGGACTAGACATACAAGGGACCCAGTACTTC

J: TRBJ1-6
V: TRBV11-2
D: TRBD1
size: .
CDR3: CASSLDHRGSPLHF
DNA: TGTGCCAGCAGCTTAGACCACAGGGGTTCACCCCTCCACTTT

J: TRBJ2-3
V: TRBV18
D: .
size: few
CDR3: CASSPNRQANTDTQYF
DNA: TGTGCCAGCTCACCAAACCGCCAGGCAAACACAGATACGCAGTATTTT

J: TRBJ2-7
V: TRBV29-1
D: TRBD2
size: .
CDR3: CSAGVAGEQYF
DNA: TGCAGCGCGGGGGTAGCGGGCGAGCAGTACTTC

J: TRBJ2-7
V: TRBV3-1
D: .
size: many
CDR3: CASSQDLAEVPYEQYF
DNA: TGTGCCAGCAGCCAAGATCTAGCAGAGGTCCCCTACGAGCAGTACTTC

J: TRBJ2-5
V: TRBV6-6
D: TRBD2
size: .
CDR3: CASTVGSGGETQYF
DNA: TGTGCCAGCACCGTGGGTAGCGGGGGGGAGACCCAGTACTTC

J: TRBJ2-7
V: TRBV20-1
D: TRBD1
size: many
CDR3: CSASYWDSDEQYF
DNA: TGCAGTGCTAGCTATTGGGACAGCGACGAGCAGTACTTC

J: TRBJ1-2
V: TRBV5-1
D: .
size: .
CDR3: CASRDALTEGYTF
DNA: TGCGCCAGCAGGGATGCGCTTACTGAGGGCTACACCTTC

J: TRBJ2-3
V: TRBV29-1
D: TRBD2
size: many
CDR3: CSASGTSAFTDTQYF
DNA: TGCAGCGCCTCCGGGACTAGTGCTTTTACAGATACGCAGTATTTT

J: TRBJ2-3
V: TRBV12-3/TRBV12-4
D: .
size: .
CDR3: CASGITDAQYF
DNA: TGTGCCAGCGGGATAACAGATGCGCAGTATTTT

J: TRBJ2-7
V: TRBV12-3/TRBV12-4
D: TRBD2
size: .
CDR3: CASTRAGSSYEQDF
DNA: TGTGCCAGCACCCGAGCGGGGAGCTCCTACGAGCAGGACTTC

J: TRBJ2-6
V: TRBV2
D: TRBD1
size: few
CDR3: CATGGAGANVLTF
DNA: TGTGCCACAGGGGGCGCTGGGGCCAACGTCCTGACTTTC

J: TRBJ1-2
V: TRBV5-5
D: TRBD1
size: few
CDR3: CASSSPGQGAHGYTF
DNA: TGTGCCAGCAGCTCCCCGGGACAGGGGGCCCATGGCTACACCTTC

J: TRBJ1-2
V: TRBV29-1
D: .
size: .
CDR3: CSAWGAIGYGYTF
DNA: TGCAGCGCCTGGGGGGCGATAGGCTATGGCTACACCTTC

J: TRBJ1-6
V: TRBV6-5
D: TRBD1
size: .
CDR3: CASSYATGEGSPLHF
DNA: TGTGCCAGCAGTTACGCGACAGGGGAGGGTTCACCCCTCCACTTT

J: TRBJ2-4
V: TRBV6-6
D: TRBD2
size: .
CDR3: CASSGTSSNIQYF
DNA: TGTGCCAGCAGCGGGACTAGCTCGAACATTCAGTACTTC

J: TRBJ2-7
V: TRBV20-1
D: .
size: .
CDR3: CSAREDRYPYEQYF
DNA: TGCAGTGCTAGAGAGGACCGATATCCCTACGAGCAGTACTTC

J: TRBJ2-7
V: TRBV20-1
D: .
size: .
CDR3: CGARDRFRGSYEQYF
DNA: TGCGGTGCTAGAGATCGGTTCAGGGGCTCCTACGAGCAGTACTTC

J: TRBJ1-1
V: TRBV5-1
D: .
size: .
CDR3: CASSTVSMNTEAFF
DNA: TGCGCCAGCAGCACCGTCTCAATGAACACTGAAGCTTTCTTT

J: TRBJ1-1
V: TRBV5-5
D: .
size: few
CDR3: CASSLTGLETEAFF
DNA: TGTGCCAGCAGCTTAACAGGGCTGGAAACTGAAGCTTTCTTT

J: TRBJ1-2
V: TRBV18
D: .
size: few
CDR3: CASSPSAGDYGYTF
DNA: TGTGCCAGCTCACCCTCCGCCGGAGACTACGGCTACACCTTC

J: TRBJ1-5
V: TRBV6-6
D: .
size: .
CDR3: CASSFPGDVQPQHF
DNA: TGTGCCAGCAGTTTCCCTGGGGACGTTCAGCCCCAGCATTTT

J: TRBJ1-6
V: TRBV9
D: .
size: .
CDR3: CASSVDPGREVPLHF
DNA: TGTGCCAGCAGCGTAGACCCAGGGAGGGAAGTGCCCCTCCACTTT

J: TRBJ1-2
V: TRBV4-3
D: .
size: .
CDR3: CASSQELGAHNYGYTF
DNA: TGCGCCAGCAGCCAAGAACTGGGGGCCCATAACTATGGCTACACCTTC

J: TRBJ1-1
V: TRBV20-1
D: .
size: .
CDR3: CSAMKPGLLGTEAFF
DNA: TGCAGTGCTATGAAACCGGGGTTGTTGGGCACTGAAGCTTTCTTT

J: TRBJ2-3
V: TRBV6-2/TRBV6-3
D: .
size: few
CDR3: CASRSRVATDTQYF
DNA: TGTGCCAGCAGGTCCAGGGTGGCCACAGATACGCAGTATTTT

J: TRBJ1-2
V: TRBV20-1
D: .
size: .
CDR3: CSVRRPSGYSYGYTF
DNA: TGCAGTGTTAGACGCCCTTCGGGCTACAGCTATGGCTACACCTTC

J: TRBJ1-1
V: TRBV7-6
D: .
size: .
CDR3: CASSFSLEAEAFF
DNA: TGTGCCAGCAGCTTTTCGTTGGAGGCTGAAGCTTTCTTT

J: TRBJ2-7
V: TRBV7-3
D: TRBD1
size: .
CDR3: CASSPHPGTGPYEQYF
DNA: TGTGCCAGCAGCCCCCATCCCGGGACAGGGCCCTACGAGCAGTACTTC

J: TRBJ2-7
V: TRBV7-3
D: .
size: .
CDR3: CASSEYDGEQYF
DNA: TGTGCCAGCAGCGAATACGACGGCGAGCAGTACTTC

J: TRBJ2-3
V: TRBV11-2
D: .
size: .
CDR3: CASSFPDSSSTDTQYF
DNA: TGTGCCAGCAGTTTCCCGGACAGCTCTAGCACAGATACGCAGTATTTT

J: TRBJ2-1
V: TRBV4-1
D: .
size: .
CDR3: CASSQDLASVRAEFF
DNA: TGCGCCAGCAGCCAAGATTTGGCTAGCGTACGTGCCGAGTTCTTC

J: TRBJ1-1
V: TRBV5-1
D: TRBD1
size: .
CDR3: CASSGGQGRPEAFF
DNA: TGCGCCAGCAGCGGTGGACAGGGTAGGCCTGAAGCTTTCTTT

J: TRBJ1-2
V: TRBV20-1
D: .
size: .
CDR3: CSAAQGSYGHTF
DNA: TGCAGTGCTGCACAGGGCTCCTATGGCCACACCTTC

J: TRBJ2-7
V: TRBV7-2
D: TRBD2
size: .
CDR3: CASSLRTSGIYEQYF
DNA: TGTGCCAGCAGCTTAAGGACTAGCGGGATATACGAGCAGTACTTC

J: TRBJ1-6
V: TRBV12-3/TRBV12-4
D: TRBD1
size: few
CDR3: CASSPDRGDNSPLHF
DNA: TGTGCCAGCAGTCCCGACAGGGGAGATAATTCACCCCTCCACTTT

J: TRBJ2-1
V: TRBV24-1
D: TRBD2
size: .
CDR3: CATSDRRGGISYNEQFF
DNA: TGTGCCACCAGTGACCGCCGCGGGGGAATCTCCTACAATGAGCAGTTCTTC

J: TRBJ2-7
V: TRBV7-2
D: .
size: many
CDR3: CASARGSYEQYF
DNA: TGTGCCAGCGCAAGGGGATCCTACGAGCAGTACTTC

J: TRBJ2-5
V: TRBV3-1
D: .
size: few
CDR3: CATFLPGAETQYF
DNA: TGTGCCACCTTTCTCCCCGGCGCCGAGACTCAGTACTTC

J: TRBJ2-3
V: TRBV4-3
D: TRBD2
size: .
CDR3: CANSQTSGGEADTQYF
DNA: TGCGCCAACAGCCAAACTAGCGGGGGCGAGGCAGATACGCAGTATTTT

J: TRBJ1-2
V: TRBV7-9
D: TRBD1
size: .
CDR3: CASSNRGQSRFDGYTF
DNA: TGTGCCAGCAGCAACAGGGGCCAAAGCCGTTTTGATGGCTACACCTTC

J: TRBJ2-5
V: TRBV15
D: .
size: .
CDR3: CATSRDGRGETQYF
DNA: TGTGCCACCAGCAGAGATGGGAGAGGAGAGACCCAGTACTTC

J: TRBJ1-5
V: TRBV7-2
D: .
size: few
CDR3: CASSSSGTSNQPQHF
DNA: TGTGCCAGCAGCTCCTCCGGGACAAGTAATCAGCCCCAGCATTTT